These 25 T cell receptor beta chains share one sample of origin, sequenced in a study of T-cell memory formation after mild COVID-19. TCRdb reprocessed the 5' RACE reads via MiXCR and lists one record per CDR3 protein. The sample holds about 180,000 distinct CDR3 sequences, less than 20% seen once. Material: PBMCs or a T cell subset sorted from them (not recorded which). All receptors derive from a man aged 18 to 30 who had mild COVID-19 (a few samples of this study predate the infection). Cell type and time point are not known.

This clonotype was counted a few times. V is TRBV5-1 and J is TRBJ1-1; D is possibly TRBD1 (6 bases). The CDR3 runs 15 residues. V lost 2 bases, J lost 2 bases, and 13 bases lay in between. Germline CDR1 reads SGHRS; CDR2 reads YFSETQ. CDR3 sequence (DNA): TGCGCCAGCAGCTTTGTCCGGGGGGCTAACACTGAAGCTTTCTTT. Translating gives CASSFVRGANTEAFF.

This clonotype was found a few times. V and J are TRBV18 and TRBJ2-7; weak D call: TRBD1 (5 bases). CDR3 length equals 14 residues. Germline V lookup: CDR1 KGHSH, CDR2 LQKENI. V was trimmed by 5 bases and J by 2 bases, leaving 13 bases between them. CDR3 in DNA: TGTGCCAGCTCATCTCACATAGGGGCCTACGAGCAGTACGTC. Its protein is CASSSHIGAYEQYV.

The chain carries TRBV6-1 and TRBJ1-1, with 7 positions matching TRBD1. V was pared by 7 bases and J by 2 bases, with 13 bases of the junction left unmatched. CDR3 length: 16 amino acids. CDR1 is MNHNS, CDR2 SASEGT, per germline. This CDR3 reads CASTVPEGQINTEAFF. The CDR3 DNA follows: TGTGCCAGCACTGTCCCCGAGGGACAGATAAACACTGAAGCTTTCTTT.

This clonotype came up many times. The V gene is TRBV10-3, the J gene TRBJ2-3; D assignment may be TRBD1 or TRBD2 (5 bases each). The CDR3 totals 14 residues. Germline assignment: CDR1 ENHRY and CDR2 SYGVKD. Trimming pared 3 bases from V and 2 bases from J, leaving 9 bases between. In DNA form, the CDR3 reads TGTGCCATCAGTGAATGGGGGTACACAGATACGCAGTATTTT. It codes for CAISEWGYTDTQYF.

As to this clonotype: At one boundary the junction diverges from the germline segment, which might be a read error. The rearrangement joins TRBV20-1 to TRBJ2-2; D gene uncertain. Germline V gene sequence: CDR1 DFQATT, CDR2 SNEGSKA (reference sequence). The CDR3 contains 13 residues. Here the CDR3 reads CSASHSNTVELFF. Here the CDR3 DNA reads TGCAGTGCTAGCCACAGTAACACCGTGGAGCTGTTTTTT.

There are a few counts of this clonotype. The gene calls are TRBV6-5 and TRBJ1-3; possible D gene TRBD1, 5 bases. This CDR3 spans 15 amino acids. Germline loops: CDR1 MNHEY, CDR2 SVGAGI. V was pared by 4 bases and J by 4 bases, with 14 bases between. The CDR3: CASSWGRSLGNTIYF. The CDR3 bases are TGTGCCAGCAGTTGGGGACGGAGCTTGGGAAACACCATATATTTT.

This clonotype counts as medium-sized. J is TRBJ2-3 and V is TRBV7-9; D remains ambiguous. Germline V gene lookup returns CDR1 SEHNR and CDR2 FQNEAQ (reference sequence). V lost 5 bases to trimming and J lost 1 base, with 13 bases between them. The CDR3 spans 15 residues. The CDR3 region has the DNA TGTGCCAGCAGCCCCTCGAGGTTTCGCACAGATACGCAGTATTTT. It encodes CASSPSRFRTDTQYF.

This clonotype appeared a few times. The chain joins TRBV20-1 to TRBJ2-1; 13 bases match TRBD2. CDR1 is DFQATT and CDR2 is SNEGSKA in the germline V gene (reference sequence). The CDR3 sequence is 15 residues long. With 0 bases clipped from V and 9 bases from J, the junction kept 5 bases outside the gene matches. CDR3 protein: CSARDTSGGASEQFF. In DNA, the CDR3 is TGCAGTGCTAGAGACACTAGCGGGGGGGCCAGTGAGCAGTTCTTC.

The V and J genes are TRBV7-3 and TRBJ2-1; TRBD1 aligns across 9 bases. The ends lost 1 base at V and 6 bases at J; junction bases unmatched: 4. The CDR3 spans 15 residues. The V gene's germline CDR1 is SGHTA and CDR2 FQGTGA. The CDR3 loop reads CASSLMWGQGNEQFF. In DNA form, the CDR3 reads TGTGCCAGCAGCTTAATGTGGGGACAGGGCAATGAGCAGTTCTTC.

The V gene is TRBV9, the J gene TRBJ2-3; tentative D call: TRBD2 (6 bases). Trimming stripped 6 bases from V and 0 bases from J, with 11 bases between. The CDR3 runs to 14 residues. Germline V gives CDR1 SGDLS, CDR2 YYNGEE. CDR3 protein: CASNRDSSTDTQYF. CDR3 nucleotide sequence: TGTGCCAGCAATCGGGACTCTAGCACAGATACGCAGTATTTT.

This clonotype was counted between two and nine times. The DNA for the CDR3 is TGTGCCGCAGGTCGCCCTGGGGCCAACGTCCTGACTTTC. Amino acids: CAAGRPGANVLTF. The V and J genes are TRBV6-5 and TRBJ2-6; D gene unclear. V was trimmed by 11 bases and J by 2 bases, leaving 10 bases between them. This CDR3 region has 13 residues. The germline gives CDR1 MNHEY, CDR2 SVGAGI.

The table lists this clonotype with a few counts. The chain combines TRBV7-9 with TRBJ2-1; 12 positions match TRBD2. In germline, CDR1 is SEHNR, CDR2 FQNEAQ (reference sequence). The length of the CDR3 is 14 residues. V shed 7 bases and J 10 bases; nucleotides not matched to a gene: 8. CDR3 bases: TGTGCCAGCAACCCTAGCGGGGGGGCCTGGGAGCAGTTCTTC. Translated, it gives CASNPSGGAWEQFF.

The rearrangement links TRBV10-2 to TRBJ2-3; D not certain. The germline gives CDR1 WSHSY, CDR2 SAAADI. Deletions cut 3 bases from V and 5 bases from J, with 9 bases between. The CDR3 runs 13 residues. Here the CDR3 DNA reads TGCGCCAGCAGTGATCAGGCACAAGATACGCAGTATTTT. Translating it yields CASSDQAQDTQYF.

The chain employs TRBV11-2 and TRBJ1-1; possibly TRBD1 for D (5 bases). The germline CDR1 and CDR2 sequences are SGHAT and FQNNGV. CDR3 length: 12 amino acids. The V and J ends lost 1 base and 11 bases respectively, with 11 bases between them. CDR3 in DNA: TGTGCCAGCAGCTTAGGGGGGTCAGGGGCTTTCTTT. This codes for CASSLGGSGAFF. The complete variable domain, with remaining parts taken from reference TRBV11-2 and TRBJ1-1, reads EAGVAQSPRYKIIEKRQSVAFWCNPISGHATLYWYQQILGQGPKLLIQFQNNGVVDDSQLPKDRFSAERLKGVDSTLKIQPAKLEDSAVYLCASSLGGSGAFFGQGTRLTVV.

This clonotype occurred a few times. The chain employs TRBV7-8 and TRBJ2-7; the D gene is possibly TRBD1 (7 bases). CDR1 and CDR2 (germline): SGHVS, FQNEAQ. This CDR3 is 14 amino acids long. The V and J ends lost 5 bases and 2 bases respectively, with 13 bases between them. This chain's CDR3 is CASSPRDSAYEQYV. The CDR3 DNA is TGTGCCAGCAGCCCGCGGGACAGCGCCTACGAGCAGTACGTC.

This chain connects TRBV6-1 to TRBJ2-7; 13 bases align to TRBD2. Germline V lookup: CDR1 MNHNS, CDR2 SASEGT. V lost 3 bases to trimming and J lost 5 bases; unmatched junction nucleotides: 4. CDR3 length equals 15 residues. CDR3 in amino acids: CASSDHGLAGDEQYV. DNA for the CDR3: TGTGCCAGCAGTGACCACGGACTAGCGGGGGACGAGCAGTACGTC.

The chain has TRBV5-1 and TRBJ2-5; possible D gene TRBD2, 6 bases. This CDR3 spans 15 amino acids. Trimming shortened V by 2 bases and J by 2 bases, and 13 bases separated the two germline ends. Germline lookup yields CDR1 SGHRS and CDR2 YFSETQ. This chain's CDR3 is CASSFDGRGQETQYF. Written as DNA, the CDR3 is TGCGCCAGCAGCTTCGATGGGCGGGGACAAGAGACCCAGTACTTC.

This clonotype was seen only a few times. This chain uses TRBV27 with TRBJ1-4; D might be TRBD1 (6 bases). This CDR3 has 14 residues. Per germline, CDR1 MNHEY and CDR2 SMNVEV (reference sequence). V dropped 2 bases and J dropped 8 bases, with 12 bases sitting between them. CDR3 loop: CASSLVGGEEKLFF. CDR3 in DNA: TGTGCCAGCAGTTTAGTCGGGGGCGAAGAAAAACTGTTTTTT.

This clonotype was picked up many times. The chain is built from TRBV6-5 and TRBJ2-3, with TRBD2 identical over 9 bases. This CDR3 is 16 amino acids long. Losses at the gene ends were 5 bases for V and 2 bases for J; bases not matched to a gene: 8. Looked up from germline, CDR1 is MNHEY and CDR2 is SVGAGI. The CDR3 region has the DNA TGTGCCAGCAGTCGGCTGACTAGCGGAGTCACAGATACGCAGTATTTT. This translates into CASSRLTSGVTDTQYF.

This clonotype was observed at least ten times. The V call is TRBV12-3 or TRBV12-4, the J call TRBJ2-5; 12 nucleotides align to TRBD2. The J segment lost 9 bases and the V segment lost 5 bases, leaving 7 bases of the junction unmatched. The CDR3 is 14 amino acids. The CDR3 loop is CASSPTSGGLAQYF. CDR3 sequence (DNA): TGTGCCAGCAGTCCGACTAGCGGGGGTTTGGCCCAGTACTTC.

Concerning this clonotype itself: Sequence at one end of the junction differs from germline and may be a read error. The chain couples TRBV5-5 to TRBJ1-4; D may be TRBD1 (5 bases). CDR3 size: 15 residues. The germline CDR1 and CDR2 sequences are SGHKS and YYEKEE (reference sequence). CDR3 sequence reads: CASSHGHLIDERLFF. CDR3 nucleotide sequence: TGTGCCAGCAGCCACGGACACTTGATTGATGAAAGACTGTTTTTT. The variable domain in full, completed from reference TRBV5-5 and TRBJ1-4, reads DAGVTQSPTHLIKTRGQQVTLRCSPISGHKSVSWYQQVLGQGPQFIFQYYEKEERGRGNFPDRFSARQFPNYSSELNVNALLLGDSALYLCASSHGHLIDERLFFGSGTQLSVL.

This clonotype occurred a few times. CDR3 loop: CASSQRRQGQETQYF. The CDR3, as DNA: TGTGCCAGCAGCCAAAGACGCCAAGGCCAAGAGACCCAGTACTTC. The chain couples TRBV7-9 to TRBJ2-5; D is unclear. Trimming removed 5 bases at V and 1 base at J, with 14 bases between. CDR3 length: 15 amino acids. CDR1 is SEHNR, CDR2 FQNEAQ, per germline (reference sequence).

In its sample, this clonotype was seen a few times. The chain has TRBV28 and TRBJ2-1, with D tentatively TRBD1 (7 bases). The CDR3 runs 11 residues. Trimming pared 7 bases from V and 12 bases from J, leaving 13 bases between. In germline, CDR1 is MDHEN, CDR2 SYDVKM. The CDR3 sequence: CASTPGGTQFF. DNA for the CDR3: TGTGCCAGCACCCCAGGGGGGACGCAGTTCTTC.

V and J are TRBV12-3 or TRBV12-4 and TRBJ2-3; 7 bases fit TRBD1. This CDR3 contains 14 residues. J gave up 6 bases and V 6 bases, and 9 bases lay outside the gene matches. The CDR3 reads CASRPMTGSDTQYF. In nucleotides, the CDR3 is TGTGCCAGCAGACCAATGACAGGGAGTGATACGCAGTATTTT.

The V and J genes are TRBV4-3 and TRBJ1-1; 8 nucleotides match TRBD1. The germline V gene encodes CDR1 LGHNA and CDR2 YSLEER. This CDR3 is built from 16 residues. With 0 bases clipped from V and 7 bases from J, the junction kept 10 bases outside the gene matches. Here the CDR3 DNA reads TGCGCCAGCAGCCAAGATCCCGGACAGGGCGACCTTGAAGCTTTCTTT. Its protein is CASSQDPGQGDLEAFF.